This entry describes one T cell receptor (beta chain). Its antigen is currently unknown. These data come from a study of OX40 agonist ivuxolimab in advanced cancers. The overall study: Every patient in dose escalation had hepatocellular carcinoma, melanoma, renal cell or head and neck cancer.

Autoimmune disease history or systemic immunosuppression was exclusionary. Overall study findings and caveats: Clonal expansion by week 6 occurred in CD4+ and CD8+ blood T cells (at 0.1 to 3.0 mg/kg).

Deletions cut 8 bases from V and 8 bases from J, with 15 bases between. Germline CDR1 reads MNHNS; CDR2 reads SASEGT. This CDR3 region has 12 residues. Measured with immunoSEQ multiplex PCR; TCRdb has only the in-frame clones, and not every one. The sample has 65,000 to 90,000 clones, roughly 82% seen once. The J gene is TRBJ1-2, the V gene TRBV6-1; D perhaps matches TRBD1 (5 bases). The sample consisted of CD4+ or CD8+ T cells sorted from blood, taken in a trial of the OX40 agonist ivuxolimab. This sequence originates from an adult with an advanced solid tumor such as melanoma, head and neck, liver or kidney cancer. The CDR3 DNA follows: TGTGCCAGCCGCGATAGTGGGGGAGGCTACACCTTC. Its protein product is CASRDSGGGYTF.